The 19 T cell receptor beta chains below all came from one sample that was sequenced in a study of blood T cell repertoires in COVID-19 (dated by TCRdb to 2020 to 2021). Library preparation used the immunoSEQ multiplex PCR assay. TCRdb mirrors the immuneACCESS table, restricted to in-frame sequences. Some clones are absent from its copies; in checked studies, under half trace to an unresolved V gene, and the reason for the others is unknown. Here the sample has a few hundred thousand clones; 90% occur a single time. The ten most abundant clones make up about 1.7% of the sample. Material: PBMCs or T cells enriched from blood (not recorded which). These receptors all come from a woman aged 18 to 35 with acute COVID-19.

The V and J genes are TRBV30 and TRBJ2-7, with 11 bases matching TRBD1. Looked up from germline, CDR1 is GTSNPN and CDR2 is SVGIG (reference sequence). V trimming: 3 bases; J trimming: 4 bases; junction bases outside the gene matches: 8. The length of the CDR3 is 15 residues. This chain's CDR3 is CAWRHTGTGGYEQYF. The DNA of the CDR3 is TGTGCCTGGAGGCATACCGGGACAGGGGGTTACGAGCAGTACTTC.

The chain joins TRBV4-3 to TRBJ2-1, with D tentatively TRBD2 (5 bases). Germline CDR1 reads LGHNA; CDR2 reads YSLEER. V lost 3 bases to trimming and J lost 0 bases, with 15 bases between them. The CDR3 runs 17 residues. CDR3: CASSQYIGGGSYNEQFF. The CDR3 DNA reads TGCGCCAGCAGCCAGTATATTGGAGGCGGCTCCTACAATGAGCAGTTCTTC.

The rearrangement joins TRBV5-3 to TRBJ2-1; 7 bases agree with TRBD1. TRBV5-3 is placed among ORFs of uncertain function. The V segment lost 4 bases and the J segment 3 bases; nucleotides outside the gene matches: 4. The CDR3 has 14 amino acids. The CDR3 nucleotides are TGTGCCAGAAGCACGGGACAGCTCTACAATGAGCAGTTCTTC. It specifies CARSTGQLYNEQFF.

CDR3 DNA sequence: TGTGCCAGCTCACCAAGGTCAGGGAACTCTGGGGCCAACGTCCTGACTTTC. Translation: CASSPRSGNSGANVLTF. This chain joins TRBV18 and TRBJ2-6; possible D gene TRBD1, 5 bases. Per the germline V gene, CDR1 is KGHSH and CDR2 is LQKENI. Trimming took 2 bases from V and 0 from J, leaving 11 bases between them. The CDR3 consists of 17 residues.

The CDR3 reads CASSVGERNQPQHF. The CDR3 DNA follows: TGTGCCAGCAGCGTAGGGGAGAGAAATCAGCCCCAGCATTTT. The chain combines TRBV9 with TRBJ1-5; D is ambiguous. Per germline, CDR1 SGDLS and CDR2 YYNGEE. The CDR3 is made up of 14 amino acids. The V and J ends lost 0 bases and 4 bases respectively, with 8 bases between them.

The CDR3 region has the DNA TGTGCCAGCAGCCGGGACAGGAGCATCTACGAGCAGTACTTC. Translating it yields CASSRDRSIYEQYF. The chain employs TRBV5-6 and TRBJ2-7, with 8 bases that match TRBD1. The CDR3 is 14 residues long. The V gene's germline CDR1 is SGHDT and CDR2 YYEEEE. V dropped 4 bases and J dropped 3; count of bases not matched to a gene: 6.

The J gene is TRBJ2-3, the V gene TRBV3-1 (or the pseudogene TRBV3-2); D not resolved. Trimming took 1 base from V and 4 from J, leaving 12 bases between them. Germline V gene sequence: CDR1 LGHDT, CDR2 YNNKEL (reference sequence). This CDR3 spans 15 amino acids. CDR3 sequence reads: CASSQGLGAADTQYF. DNA of the CDR3: TGTGCCAGCAGCCAAGGTCTAGGCGCCGCAGATACGCAGTATTTT.

V usage is TRBV27 and J usage is TRBJ1-5, with D perhaps TRBD1 (6 bases). The CDR3 covers 14 residues. V was pared by 5 bases and J by 8 bases, with 16 bases between. From germline, CDR1 is MNHEY and CDR2 SMNVEV (reference sequence). CDR3 DNA: TGTGCCAGCAGTCCGGGACAAAGAATCAAGCCCCAGCATTTT. As protein: CASSPGQRIKPQHF.

The V and J genes are TRBV18 and TRBJ2-2; D remains unclear. CDR3 length equals 11 residues. The germline V and J ends were trimmed by 3 bases and 8 bases, with 4 bases remaining between them. The germline CDR1 and CDR2 sequences are KGHSH and LQKENI. The CDR3 DNA is TGTGCCAGCTCACCCCGGGGGGAGCTGTTTTTT. This translates into CASSPRGELFF.

This clone was found once. The V and J genes are TRBV7-2 and TRBJ1-1, with 7 positions matching TRBD1. The CDR3 spans 14 residues. The germline CDR1 and CDR2 sequences are SGHTA and FQGNSA. Trimming at V came to 4 bases and at J to 1 base, leaving 3 bases not matched to a gene. The CDR3 sequence is CASSWDRANTEAFF. Written as DNA, the CDR3 is TGTGCCAGCAGCTGGGACAGAGCGAACACTGAAGCTTTCTTT.

The CDR3 reads CAIKGGQGGQPQHF. The CDR3, as DNA: TGTGCCATCAAGGGGGGACAGGGAGGTCAGCCCCAGCATTTT. V gene TRBV10-3 combines with J gene TRBJ1-5; TRBD1 matches at 9 bases. Germline V gives CDR1 ENHRY, CDR2 SYGVKD. V was pared by 7 bases and J by 6 bases, with 7 bases of the junction left unmatched. This CDR3 has 14 residues.

The V call is TRBV18, the J call TRBJ1-1; perhaps TRBD1 as D (6 bases). The CDR3 spans 16 residues. Trimming shortened V by 2 bases and J by 1 base, and 14 bases separated the two germline ends. Germline CDR1 KGHSH, CDR2 LQKENI. The CDR3 DNA sequence: TGTGCCAGCTCACCATTCGGGGGGCAGGAGAACACTGAAGCTTTCTTT. It encodes CASSPFGGQENTEAFF.

The gene calls are TRBV30 and TRBJ2-2; D is unclear. Trimming shortened V by 2 bases and J by 4 bases, and 11 bases separated the two germline ends. The CDR3 runs to 14 residues. Germline V gives CDR1 GTSNPN, CDR2 SVGIG (reference sequence). The CDR3: CAWSLTMATGELFF. The CDR3 DNA sequence: TGTGCCTGGAGTCTCACGATGGCCACCGGGGAGCTGTTTTTT.

The chain combines TRBV19 with TRBJ1-1, with 7 bases identical to TRBD1. V dropped 4 bases and J dropped 1; count of bases not matched to a gene: 6. Germline V gene sequence: CDR1 LNHDA, CDR2 SQIVND (reference sequence). The CDR3 runs 15 residues. In DNA, the CDR3 is TGTGCCAGTAGTAAAAGGACAGGTCGGAACACTGAAGCTTTCTTT. Translated, it gives CASSKRTGRNTEAFF.

The rearrangement joins TRBV19 to TRBJ2-2; 9 bases match TRBD1. CDR1 is LNHDA, CDR2 SQIVND, per germline (reference sequence). J lost 4 bases, V lost 4 bases, and 4 bases had no gene match. The CDR3 contains 15 residues. Written as DNA, the CDR3 is TGTGCCAGTAGTACCGACAGGGGGAGCACCGGGGAGCTGTTTTTT. This encodes CASSTDRGSTGELFF.

V usage is TRBV25-1 and J usage is TRBJ1-2; 7 positions agree with TRBD1. The CDR3 extends over 13 amino acids. The germline V gene encodes CDR1 MGHDK and CDR2 SYGVNS. V shed 1 base, J shed 4 bases, and the junction held 0 bases outside the gene matches. This chain's CDR3 is CASSEWDSYGYTF. The CDR3 bases are TGTGCCAGCAGTGAATGGGACAGCTATGGCTACACCTTC.

This clone was found a few times. The rearrangement joins TRBV4-1 to TRBJ1-1; the match to TRBD1 covers 9 bases. The CDR3 is made up of 16 amino acids. The J segment lost 0 bases and the V segment lost 4 bases, leaving 6 bases of the junction unmatched. CDR1 is MGHRA and CDR2 is YSYEKL in the germline V gene. This CDR3 is CASSPGTGTMNTEAFF. DNA of the CDR3: TGCGCCAGCAGCCCCGGGACAGGGACCATGAACACTGAAGCTTTCTTT.

The genes are TRBV7-2 and TRBJ1-1; D gene unclear. This CDR3 is 14 amino acids long. Trimming pared 3 bases from V and 6 bases from J, leaving 14 bases between. Germline V gene lookup returns CDR1 SGHTA and CDR2 FQGNSA. Here the CDR3 DNA reads TGTGCCAGCAGCTTTCAGAGGAAGTCTCCTGAAGCTTTCTTT. Translating gives CASSFQRKSPEAFF.

J is TRBJ1-6 and V is TRBV27, with a tentative D call TRBD1 (5 bases). Germline assignment: CDR1 MNHEY and CDR2 SMNVEV (reference sequence). Between the trimmed V and J ends, which lost 1 base and 9 bases, there was a span of 16 bases. The CDR3 is 16 amino acids. The CDR3 region has the DNA TGTGCCAGCAGTTTATTAGGGAATGGGGGAGGTTCACCCCTCCACTTT. Translated: CASSLLGNGGGSPLHF.